This T cell receptor beta chain was sequenced in a study of cytomegalovirus exposure and HLA in healthy donors (dated by TCRdb to about 2017). About the full investigation: In an earlier analysis of roughly 590 of the donors, around 290 Gb of sequence data and 120 million or so unique TCR beta sequences from approximately 180 million T cells were reported. The number of donors typed differed by locus, with roughly 629-640 for A, B, C, DRB1 and DQB1, around 500 for DQA1, 600 to 610 for DPA1, and roughly 450 for DPB1. Along with the approximately 650-subject first cohort, a separate validation cohort of over a hundred different subjects was used. To predict cytomegalovirus infection status, the study brought together high-throughput TCR immunosequencing, statistical association of individual TCRs with disease status, and machine learning. A later analysis re-analyzed previously published TCR beta repertoires from 550 to 700 donors and added high-resolution HLA genotyping to study TCR occurrence patterns. Of the 300 to 500 genotyped donors, 75% to 85% were placed in the genetic ancestry cluster associated with self-reported Caucasian donors. All discovery cohort repertoires had been generated using a single sequencing platform. Class I and class II HLA loci were covered by the typing at four-digit resolution. On average, roughly 250,000 unique TCR beta nucleotide sequences were sequenced per donor among 398 genotyped donors of the cohort, with roughly 18% of those sequences being non-productive. Alongside the repertoire data, information on donor age, sex, ethnicity and CMV serostatus was compiled. The later analysis used no new phenotypic data to find candidate immune exposures, relying instead on TCR beta sequences and their occurrence across donors. An early release covering 500 to 750 HLA-typed donors comprised roughly 300 gigabases of sequencing data and around 86 million unique TCR sequences. Using immunosequencing, the study profiled T cell repertoires from 500 to 800 subjects and related those repertoires to cytomegalovirus serostatus. The aim of the study was to test whether cataloging public T cell receptors could identify signatures of past pathogen exposure. In a later genetic analysis, genome-wide SNP genotypes for 398 of the 666 donors were used, and that subset was treated as a discovery cohort. Four to six DR-DQ haplotypes were handled as single units for association and clustering, since linkage in the cohort was strong. To decide whether each TCR beta V gene segment behaved as functional or pseudogenic, an earlier analysis of approximately 590 of the donors relied on high-throughput TCR beta sequencing.

From a lookup of the germline V gene, CDR1 and CDR2 are MNHNS and SASEGT. The CDR3 contains 15 residues, cysteine and phenylalanine counted. Only the CDR3 portion is preserved as DNA: 45 bases, with reading frame beginning at the first base. Ends trimmed: V by 8 bases, J by 1 base; bases unmatched to a gene: 10. As concerns this clone: The antigen it binds to is not known. Base qualities are not recorded, but no much larger clone differs from it by a single base.

The cohort was made up of roughly 670 healthy bone marrow donors. Cohort members were all nominally healthy when sampled, although unrecorded immune exposures were likely present. The donor tested CMV seronegative, placing the donor among the roughly 350 seronegative members of the cohort. A peripheral blood sample was provided by each donor, and peripheral blood mononuclear cells were used for TCR beta sequencing. The Qiagen DNeasy Blood Extraction Kit was used to extract genomic DNA from the blood cell samples. Study-wide findings and limitations: In a later analysis, 16,951 TCR beta sequences were associated with specific HLA alleles at a false discovery rate of 0.05. Several of the top co-occurrence clusters appeared to be linked to parvovirus B19, influenza, CMV and Epstein-Barr virus, according to a later analysis. Roughly 17 rarely observed V segments, including chromosome 9 orphons, were excluded from the earlier analysis of about 610 of the donors because counts were too low. A later analysis found that HLA-associated TCR beta chains were more clonally expanded and had lower generation probabilities than equally common non-associated chains. In both the original and validation cohorts, the classifier was reported to diagnose cytomegalovirus status with high specificity and sensitivity. Correlated functional status among segregating V segments might reflect linkage disequilibrium, but an unknown experimental factor could not be ruled out. Some IMGT-functional V segments, including TRBV6-2 and TRBV6-3, could not be told apart with the 87-base-pair reads, so those segments were excluded. A further reported finding was that TCR beta sequences accurately predicted the HLA-A and HLA-B alleles for most subjects in the first cohort. It was suggested by the authors that the approach could potentially be generalized to other disease states and immunological phenotypes. The sequencing pipeline was judged likely to have produced a cluster of highly shared sequence variants as a technical artifact. In a later analysis, TCR association rates were found to vary across HLA loci, with the most associated TCRs seen for DRB1 alleles and the fewest for HLA-C alleles. Roughly uniform sequencing depth across donors was assumed in presence/absence analyses, although this assumption may not hold. According to a later genetic analysis, donors in an Asian-associated ancestry cluster had fewer N-insertions in productive TCRs than the approximately 710-donor mean. Most TCR sequences were seen in very few donors, while some public TCRs were found in many individuals. In a later analysis, most CMV-associated TCR beta chains were found to appear HLA-restricted, with HLA associations seemingly driven largely by CMV exposure. The cohort was sequenced for TCR beta chains only, and without alpha or paired-chain data the features that could be detected were limited. When HLA alleles, especially DR and DQ, strongly co-occurred, TCR associations were difficult to assign to individual alleles. Three of the identified cytomegalovirus-associated TCR beta chains were confirmed in vitro to be specific for cytomegalovirus antigens. The study listed around 160 TCR beta chains as associated with cytomegalovirus. An earlier analysis of approximately 500 of the donors showed that most TCR beta V segments appeared in productive rearrangements either about 87% or about 30% of the time, which broadly matched IMGT annotations. Because HLA typing was unavailable for some donors at each locus, only the typed subset was used in association tests. CMV serostatus was the only immune exposure information available for the cohort. In a later genetic analysis, a missense DCLRE1C variant was associated with V-gene and J-gene trimming of TCR beta chains, and the association was replicated in an independent cohort.

Preparation of the library involved the immunoSEQ multiplex PCR assay. For the multiplex PCR, a mixture combining 60 forward primers for TCR Vbeta segments and 13 reverse primers for TCR Jbeta segments was used. Amplification of the CDR3 region of rearranged TCR beta genes was performed with a multiplex PCR assay on genomic DNA. The Illumina HiSeq System was used to sequence the amplified TCR beta libraries as 87-base-pair reads. For the original study's pipeline: In a later analysis, roughly 80 million unique TCR beta chains were counted across the approximately 620 repertoires, and approximately 11 million of these chains were shared by at least two donors. Raw reads were error-corrected and collapsed into unique sequences with a nearest-neighbor algorithm that merged closely related sequences to remove PCR and sequencing errors. Alignment of CDR3 sequences to IMGT reference sequences was used to assign V, D and J gene segments. For a sequence to be retained, a match of at least six nucleotides to both a V gene segment and a J gene segment was required. Rearrangements were called productive when the CDR3 lacked stop codons and stayed in frame with V and J; all others were non-productive. Following IMGT convention, CDR3 was defined as the stretch from the second conserved V-encoded cysteine to the conserved J-encoded phenylalanine. Sequences without an unambiguous match to a single V gene segment were excluded from the earlier analysis of 450 to 750 of the donors. An earlier analysis of approximately 590 of the donors called V segments functional above 56.7% productive rearrangements and segregating when the between-donor standard deviation exceeded 5%. A statistical classification framework was built for diagnosing cytomegalovirus status from the catalog of TCR beta chain sequences. In a later analysis, TCR nucleotide sequences were compared against IMGT/GENE-DB human TR gene sequences so that V and J genes could be assigned. The TCRdist pipeline was used in a later analysis to assign CDR3 sequences and most-parsimonious VDJ recombination scenarios. In a later analysis, each TCR beta chain was defined by its CDR3 amino acid sequence together with its V-gene family, and reads without a unique V-gene family were excluded. A later analysis removed 500 to 600 highly shared, low-generation-probability nucleotide sequences to deal with suspected cross-contamination and a sequencing artifact. In a later analysis, a clonal expansion index was calculated for each public chain from normalized within-repertoire ranks of inferred template counts. A later analysis computed generation probabilities with a VDJ recombination model fitted to out-of-frame rearrangements, and checked the results against IGoR. In a later analysis, TCR-TCR, TCR-HLA and TCR-CMV co-occurrence was scored with hypergeometric tests, and a repertoire-size bias correction was applied to TCR pairs. False discovery rates were estimated in a later analysis by permuting HLA or CMV assignments 20 times. A later analysis grouped co-occurring TCRs with DBSCAN, adding TCRdist sequence similarity when clustering within HLA-allele-positive subsets. Repertoires with fewer than 30,000 or more than 120,000 public chains, plus five repertoires with anomalous nucleotide sharing, were excluded from co-occurrence clustering. TCRdb took this table from immuneACCESS and kept in-frame rearrangements with V and J called. Such tables lack part of the clones; where checked against another copy, unresolved V genes explain under half of the gap, and the rest is unexplained. That table furnishes V, J and clone size, whereas the DNA furnished D and trimming. The sample has 65,000 to 100,000 clones on record, 75% to 80% of them singletons. Approximately 6% of the sample goes to the ten largest clones.

The TCR originated in a female donor in good health and CMV-seronegative. Sequenced material: PBMCs. The chain is made from TRBV6-1 and TRBJ2-7; 8 nucleotides in the junction match TRBD2. The bases are TGTGCCAGCGGGGGAGAGGCGGGAGGTTCCTACGAGCAGTACTTC. Its protein reads: CASGGEAGGSYEQYF.